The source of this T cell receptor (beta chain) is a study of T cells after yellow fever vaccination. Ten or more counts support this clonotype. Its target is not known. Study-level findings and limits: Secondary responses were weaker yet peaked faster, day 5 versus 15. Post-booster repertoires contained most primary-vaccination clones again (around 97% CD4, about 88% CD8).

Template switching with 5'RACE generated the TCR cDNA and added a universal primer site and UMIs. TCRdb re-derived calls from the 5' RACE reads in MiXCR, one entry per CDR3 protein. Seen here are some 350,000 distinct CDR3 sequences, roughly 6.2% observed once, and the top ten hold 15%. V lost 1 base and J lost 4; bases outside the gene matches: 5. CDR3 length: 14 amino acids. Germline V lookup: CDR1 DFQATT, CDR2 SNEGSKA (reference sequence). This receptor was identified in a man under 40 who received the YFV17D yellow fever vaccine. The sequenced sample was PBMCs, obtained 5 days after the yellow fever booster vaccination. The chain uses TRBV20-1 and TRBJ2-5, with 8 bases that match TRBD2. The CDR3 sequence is CSARVAGGRETQYF. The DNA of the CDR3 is TGCAGTGCTAGAGTCGCGGGAGGTCGAGAGACCCAGTACTTC.